The clone carrying this TCR beta chain was observed a handful of times. Its antigen is still unknown. These data originate in a study of molecular identifiers for immune sequencing clone quantification. Study observations and caveats: The share of molecules held by clones above 20 RNA copies was over 97% in effector cells and under 1% in naive cells.

This CDR3 comprises 14 residues. V lost 1 base and J lost 5; bases outside the gene matches: 5. Germline assignment: CDR1 SQVTM and CDR2 ANQGSEA. TCRdb reprocessed the PCR reads via MiXCR and lists one record per CDR3 protein. In the table there are approximately 320,000 distinct CDR3 sequences, about 22% of which are singletons. J is TRBJ2-7 and V is TRBV29-1; TRBD2 agrees at 10 bases. Sequencing was performed on naive CD8+ T cells from blood, with Jurkat cell RNA spiked in. Regarding subset: FACS-sorted CD8+CD4-CCR7+CD45RA+ naive T cells. The TCR originated in a human donor in good health. Some libraries in this study had Jurkat cell RNA spiked in. DNA of the CDR3: TGCAGCGTTGAAGGTAGCGGGAGGAGTCACGAGCAGTACTTC. Translating gives CSVEGSGRSHEQYF.